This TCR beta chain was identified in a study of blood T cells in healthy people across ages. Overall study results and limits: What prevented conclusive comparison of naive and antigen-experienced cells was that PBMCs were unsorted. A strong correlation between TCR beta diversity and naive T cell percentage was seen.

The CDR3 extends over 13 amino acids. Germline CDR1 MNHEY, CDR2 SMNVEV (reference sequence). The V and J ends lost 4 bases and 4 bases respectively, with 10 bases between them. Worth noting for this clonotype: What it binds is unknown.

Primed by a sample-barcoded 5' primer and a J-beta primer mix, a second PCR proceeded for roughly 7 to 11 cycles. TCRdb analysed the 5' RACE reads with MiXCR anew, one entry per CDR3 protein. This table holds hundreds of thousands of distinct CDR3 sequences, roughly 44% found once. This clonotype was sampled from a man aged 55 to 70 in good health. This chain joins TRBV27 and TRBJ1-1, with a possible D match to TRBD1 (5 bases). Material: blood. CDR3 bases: TGTGCCAGCAGTTCCAGGGTGAGCACTGAAGCTTTCTTT. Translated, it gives CASSSRVSTEAFF.